This T cell receptor (beta chain) was recorded in a study of blood T cell repertoires in COVID-19 (dated by TCRdb to 2018 to 2021). Regarding the complete study: Samples covering the acute and convalescent phases of COVID-19 were provided by collaborators in the United States, Italy and Spain. The samples were drawn from two sources: the first 160 participants of the ongoing ImmuneRACE study, and 1,254 subjects contributed by 6 global collaborators. The repertoires were made available in a free public database intended to serve as a resource for research on the immune response to SARS-CoV-2. The material from the prospective study consisted of cDNA or gDNA derived from T cells, B-cell-depleted T cells, or PBMCs. Subjects who had been exposed to COVID-19, were actively infected with it, or had recovered from it provided the deeply sampled blood TCRbeta repertoires that made up the dataset. Where available, HLA class I and class II types were obtained from metadata supplied by the sample provider rather than from assay-based typing. Nearly every sample came with metadata listing a de-identified subject ID, COVID-19 status, age in years and sex. General conclusions and limits of the study: The quantity of clinical and demographic metadata differed by source and by participant and was supplied without curation.

TCRbeta CDR3 regions were amplified from genomic DNA using the immunoSEQ Assay, a bias-controlled multiplex PCR. The source study handled its data this way. The number of nucleated cells in each sample was estimated by amplification of reference gene primers within the assay. To quantify the absolute abundance of each unique TCRbeta CDR3 rearrangement, sequence reads were collapsed and filtered. For each sample, productive Simpson clonality was calculated as the square root of Simpson's diversity index over productive rearrangements. The table was pulled from immuneACCESS by TCRdb, which kept in-frame rearrangements only. Such tables lose some clones; where checked, under half of the loss comes from unresolved V genes, and the rest has no known cause. Clone size and the V and J calls come from that table; the DNA yielded D and trimming. Recorded for this sample are 140,000 to 150,000 clones; roughly 88% of them occurred a single time. Together, the top ten hold more than 1% of the sample.

On this clone: This clone's antigen is unknown. Per-nucleotide qualities are absent, and no much larger clonotype sits a single base away.

In the prospective study, participants were 18 to 89 years old, resided in about two dozen geographic areas of the United States, and were enrolled through a virtual design. In the prospective study, participants were assigned to cohorts based on the clinical history participants reported in a screening survey and a study questionnaire. In the prospective study, mobile phlebotomists collected whole blood, serum and a nasopharyngeal or oropharyngeal swab from each participant. Additional blood draws and questionnaires over a 2-month period could optionally be provided by prospective study participants. Before DNA extraction, prospective study blood samples were shipped either frozen or at room temperature. There are 16 amino acids in the CDR3, from cysteine to phenylalanine inclusive. The kept DNA is CDR3 alone, 48 bases in frame from the first base. Sequences SEHNR (CDR1) and FQNEAQ (CDR2) are obtained from the germline V gene (reference sequence). The germline V and J ends show losses of 3 bases and 5 bases respectively, and no gene match explains 3 bases of the junction.

The sequence is built from TRBV7-9 and TRBJ2-1, with 14 central nucleotides matching TRBD2. Sequenced input: PBMCs or T cells enriched from blood (not recorded which). The TCR was taken from a woman aged 25-40 years with acute COVID-19. The encoded CDR3 is CASSLGLAGVDNEQFF. The nucleotides are TGTGCCAGCAGCTTGGGACTAGCGGGAGTAGACAATGAGCAGTTCTTC.